This T cell receptor (beta chain) was recovered during a study of cytomegalovirus exposure and HLA in healthy donors. Study-level information: As an earlier analysis found, 150 million to 200 million T cells yielded about 120 million unique TCR beta sequences. Study observations and caveats: It was reported in a later analysis that an Asian-associated ancestry cluster showed fewer N-insertions than the roughly 620-donor mean. For most TCR beta V segments, an earlier analysis put the productive rate at about 87% or about 30% of the time.

Notes on this clone: The antigen is unknown.

Researchers ran the PCR with 60 Vbeta and 13 Jbeta primers. Sequencing used immunoSEQ multiplex PCR; TCRdb keeps in-frame clones, though not all of them. This sample has about 150,000 clones, with approximately 82% found just once. The germline gives CDR1 KGHSH, CDR2 LQKENI. The CDR3 consists of 14 residues. V shed 0 bases and J shed 3 bases, with 8 bases lying between them. The receptor was isolated from a woman between 45 and 60 years old in good health and CMV-seropositive. The specimen was PBMCs. This chain links TRBV18 with TRBJ1-2; D gene uncertain. CDR3 in amino acids: CASSPPSRYYGYTF. The CDR3 nucleotides read TGTGCCAGCTCACCACCATCCAGGTACTATGGCTACACCTTC.